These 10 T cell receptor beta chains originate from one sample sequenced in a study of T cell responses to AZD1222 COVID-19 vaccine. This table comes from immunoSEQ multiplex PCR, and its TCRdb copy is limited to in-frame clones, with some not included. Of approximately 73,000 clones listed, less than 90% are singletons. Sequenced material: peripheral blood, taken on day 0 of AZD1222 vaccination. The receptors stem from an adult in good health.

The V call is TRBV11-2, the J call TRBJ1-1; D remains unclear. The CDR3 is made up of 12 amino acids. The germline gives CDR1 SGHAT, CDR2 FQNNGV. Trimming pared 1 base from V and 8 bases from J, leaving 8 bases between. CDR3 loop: CASSLVAEEAFF. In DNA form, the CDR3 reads TGTGCCAGCAGCTTAGTTGCAGAAGAAGCTTTCTTT.

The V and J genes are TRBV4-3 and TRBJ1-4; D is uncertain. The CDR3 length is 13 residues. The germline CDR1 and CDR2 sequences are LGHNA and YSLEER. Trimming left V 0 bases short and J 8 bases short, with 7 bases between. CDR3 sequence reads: CASSQDHGEKLFF. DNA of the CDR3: TGCGCCAGCAGCCAAGACCACGGAGAAAAACTGTTTTTT.

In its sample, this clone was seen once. CDR3 coding DNA: TGTGCCAGCAGCTTAGGTCAAACCAACTATGGCTACACCTTC. Amino acids: CASSLGQTNYGYTF. This chain links TRBV7-2 with TRBJ1-2; D not resolved. Germline lookup yields CDR1 SGHTA and CDR2 FQGNSA. Trimming removed 1 base at V and 2 bases at J, with 8 bases between. This CDR3 has 14 residues.

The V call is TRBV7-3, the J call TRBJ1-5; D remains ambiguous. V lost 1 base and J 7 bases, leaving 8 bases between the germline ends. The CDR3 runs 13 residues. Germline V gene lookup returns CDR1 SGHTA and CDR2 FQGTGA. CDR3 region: CASSLRRGQPQHF. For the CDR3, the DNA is TGTGCCAGCAGCTTAAGACGGGGACAGCCCCAGCATTTT.

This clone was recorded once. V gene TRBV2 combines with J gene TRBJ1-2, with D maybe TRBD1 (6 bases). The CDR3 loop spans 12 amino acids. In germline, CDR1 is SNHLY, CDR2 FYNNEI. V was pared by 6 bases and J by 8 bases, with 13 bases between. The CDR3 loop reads CASRPQGHGYTF. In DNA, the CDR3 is TGTGCCAGCAGGCCACAGGGACACGGCTACACCTTC.

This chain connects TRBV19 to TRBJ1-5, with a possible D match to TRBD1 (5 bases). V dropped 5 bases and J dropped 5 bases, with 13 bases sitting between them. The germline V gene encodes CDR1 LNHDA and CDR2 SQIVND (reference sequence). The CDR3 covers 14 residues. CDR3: CASSWQGGDQPQHF. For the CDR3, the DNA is TGTGCCAGTAGTTGGCAGGGTGGGGATCAGCCCCAGCATTTT.

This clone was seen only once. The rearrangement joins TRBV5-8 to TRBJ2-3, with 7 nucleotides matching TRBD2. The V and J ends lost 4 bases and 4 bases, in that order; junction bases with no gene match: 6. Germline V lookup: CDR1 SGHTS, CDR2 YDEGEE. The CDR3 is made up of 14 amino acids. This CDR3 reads CASSSPGGPDTQYF. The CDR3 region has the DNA TGTGCCAGCAGCAGCCCGGGGGGACCAGATACGCAGTATTTT.

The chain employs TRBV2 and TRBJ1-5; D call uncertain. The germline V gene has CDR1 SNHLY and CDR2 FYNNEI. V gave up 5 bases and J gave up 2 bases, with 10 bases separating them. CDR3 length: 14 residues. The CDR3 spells CASSSRLGNQPQHF. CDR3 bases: TGTGCCAGCAGTAGCAGACTCGGCAATCAGCCCCAGCATTTT.

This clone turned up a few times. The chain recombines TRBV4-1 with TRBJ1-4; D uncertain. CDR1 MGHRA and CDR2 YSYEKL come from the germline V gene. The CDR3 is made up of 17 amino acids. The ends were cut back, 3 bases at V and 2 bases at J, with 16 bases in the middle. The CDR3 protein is CASSHPRAGSTNEKLFF. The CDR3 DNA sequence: TGCGCCAGCAGCCATCCCCGCGCGGGGAGCACTAATGAAAAACTGTTTTTT.

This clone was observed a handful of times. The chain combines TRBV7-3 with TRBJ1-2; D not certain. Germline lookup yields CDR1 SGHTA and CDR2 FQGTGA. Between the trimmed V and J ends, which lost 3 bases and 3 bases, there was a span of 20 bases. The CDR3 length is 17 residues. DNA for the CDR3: TGTGCCAGCAGCTTGAGTAAAAAGGGCCCAAACTACTATGGCTACACCTTC. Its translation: CASSLSKKGPNYYGYTF.